One and the same sample provided the 31 T cell receptor beta chains below, sequenced in a study of CD8 T cells in Susac syndrome. After extraction with the RNeasy kit, 0.5 to 1 ug of the RNA was reverse transcribed using random hexamers. TCRdb processed the immunoSEQ multiplex PCR reads anew with MiXCR; each CDR3 protein has one entry. The sample carries 190,000 or so distinct CDR3 sequences, roughly 94% recorded once. Sequenced sample: CD4+ T cells from PBMCs. The receptors here all came from a human donor with multiple sclerosis.

The chain carries TRBV29-1 and TRBJ1-1, with D hard to call. The V and J ends lost 8 bases and 3 bases respectively, with 10 bases between them. The CDR3 runs to 11 residues. Germline CDR1 is SQVTM and CDR2 is ANQGSEA. The CDR3 loop reads CSFWWDTEAFF. In nucleotides, the CDR3 is TGCAGCTTCTGGTGGGACACTGAAGCTTTCTTT.

V gene TRBV30 combines with J gene TRBJ2-3; D might be TRBD2 (6 bases). The V end lost 4 bases, the J end lost 4 bases, and 12 bases lay between the germline ends. The CDR3 runs 13 residues. Germline CDR1 reads GTSNPN; CDR2 reads SVGIG (reference sequence). This chain's CDR3 is CAWTGVAADTQYF. CDR3 DNA: TGTGCCTGGACGGGGGTAGCGGCAGATACGCAGTATTTT.

The V call is TRBV20-1, the J call TRBJ2-3; no clear D. Germline CDR1 DFQATT, CDR2 SNEGSKA (reference sequence). The length of the CDR3 is 12 residues. V dropped 6 bases and J dropped 1 base, with 8 bases sitting between them. This CDR3 is CSAIRGTDTQYF. The CDR3 DNA reads TGCAGTGCCATCCGCGGCACAGATACGCAGTATTTT.

This clonotype appeared a single time. The genes are TRBV3-1 and TRBJ1-5; D is ambiguous. Germline V gene sequence: CDR1 LGHDT, CDR2 YNNKEL (reference sequence). The CDR3 contains 15 residues. Trimming took 4 bases from V and 3 from J, leaving 13 bases between them. The CDR3 DNA sequence: TGTGCCAGCAGCCCGACAAATACCGTCAATCAGCCCCAGCATTTT. Amino acid sequence: CASSPTNTVNQPQHF. The full variable domain, completed using reference TRBV3-1 and TRBJ1-5, is DTAVSQTPKYLVTQMGNDKSIKCEQNLGHDTMYWYKQDSKKFLKIMFSYNNKELIINETVPNRFSPKSPDKAHLNLHINSLELGDSAVYFCASSPTNTVNQPQHFGDGTRLSIL.

The chain uses TRBV2 and TRBJ1-2; D is unresolved. CDR1 and CDR2 (germline): SNHLY, FYNNEI. The CDR3 has 12 amino acids. V was pared by 3 bases and J by 3 bases, with 5 bases between. CDR3 protein: CASSEADYGYTF. Written as DNA, the CDR3 is TGTGCCAGCAGTGAGGCAGACTATGGCTACACCTTC.

This clonotype was seen just once. The J gene is TRBJ1-2, the V gene TRBV23-1; unclear D gene. TRBV23-1 falls under the ORF class, with uncertain function. Trimming left V 4 bases short and J 4 bases short, with 16 bases between. The CDR3 contains 15 residues. The CDR3 loop is CASSRRRASGYGYTF. CDR3 nucleotide sequence: TGCGCCAGCAGTCGCCGACGGGCTTCTGGCTATGGCTACACCTTC.

The CDR3 bases are TGTGCCAGCAGTGGGCCTTTAGGGAACAATGAGCAGTTCTTC. It yields the protein CASSGPLGNNEQFF. The chain recombines TRBV25-1 with TRBJ2-1; D not certain. With 4 bases removed from V and 5 bases from J, the gap between germline ends came to 12 bases. The CDR3 has 14 residues. CDR1 is MGHDK, CDR2 SYGVNS, per germline.

The chain carries TRBV30 and TRBJ2-7; no reliable D call. The V gene lost 6 bases and the J gene lost 6 bases, with 27 bases spanning the gap. In germline, CDR1 is GTSNPN, CDR2 SVGIG (reference sequence). The CDR3 is 16 residues long. The CDR3 here is CACRRPVLVATTEQYF. CDR3 DNA sequence: TGTGCCTGTCGCCGTCCCGTCCTAGTTGCCACTACCGAGCAGTACTTC.

The chain employs TRBV12-3 or TRBV12-4 and TRBJ2-1; 8 positions match TRBD2. The J segment lost 3 bases and the V segment lost 7 bases, leaving 8 bases of the junction unmatched. This CDR3 has 15 amino acids. The CDR3 protein is CASTAKAGVYNEQFF. The DNA for the CDR3 is TGTGCCAGCACCGCAAAAGCGGGGGTCTACAATGAGCAGTTCTTC.

The V gene is TRBV20-1, the J gene TRBJ2-3; TRBD1 matches at 7 bases. With 5 bases clipped from V and 4 bases from J, the junction kept 3 bases outside the gene matches. The CDR3 is 12 residues long. Germline V CDR1 and CDR2: DFQATT, SNEGSKA (reference sequence). CDR3 protein: CSARQGADTQYF. CDR3 DNA: TGCAGTGCTCGGCAGGGGGCAGATACGCAGTATTTT.

The CDR3 nucleotides read TGCAGCGTTGCGGTCCAGGGAGCTAACTATGGCTACACCTTC. Its protein product is CSVAVQGANYGYTF. This sequence joins TRBV29-1 and TRBJ1-2; D may be TRBD1 (5 bases). The CDR3 contains 14 residues. The ends were cut back, 4 bases at V and 0 bases at J, with 12 bases in the middle. Germline CDR1 reads SQVTM; CDR2 reads ANQGSEA. Full variable domain (rest looked up from reference TRBV29-1 and TRBJ1-2): SAVISQKPSRDICQRGTSLTIQCQVDSQVTMMFWYRQQPGQSLTLIATANQGSEATYESGFVIDKFPISRPNLTFSTLTVSNMSPEDSSIYLCSVAVQGANYGYTFGSGTRLTVV.

V is TRBV10-3 and J is TRBJ1-2; TRBD1 agrees at 12 bases. CDR1 and CDR2 (germline): ENHRY, SYGVKD. V was clipped by 10 bases and J by 6 bases; unmatched bases: 3. This CDR3 contains 12 residues. The CDR3 spells CATGTGGNGYTF. The DNA for the CDR3 is TGTGCCACCGGGACAGGGGGCAATGGCTACACCTTC.

The chain couples TRBV29-1 to TRBJ2-3; 8 bases are a match to TRBD2. The CDR3 has 14 residues. In germline, CDR1 is SQVTM, CDR2 ANQGSEA. The V and J ends lost 3 bases and 0 bases, in that order; junction bases with no gene match: 2. The CDR3 DNA reads TGCAGCGTTGACAAGCGGGGGAGCACAGATACGCAGTATTTT. It translates to CSVDKRGSTDTQYF.

This chain joins TRBV18 and TRBJ1-5, with D perhaps TRBD1 (5 bases). Trimming stripped 3 bases from V and 3 bases from J, with 12 bases between. Germline V gene sequence: CDR1 KGHSH, CDR2 LQKENI. This CDR3 contains 15 residues. CDR3 nucleotide sequence: TGTGCCAGCTCACCTCGGGGCGGACTCAATCAGCCCCAGCATTTT. It translates to CASSPRGGLNQPQHF. Looking up the rest from reference TRBV18 and TRBJ1-5 gives the full variable domain: NAGVMQNPRHLVRRRGQEARLRCSPMKGHSHVYWYRQLPEEGLKFMVYLQKENIIDESGMPKERFSAEFPKEGPSILRIQQVVRGDSAAYFCASSPRGGLNQPQHFGDGTRLSIL.

The chain carries TRBV9 and TRBJ1-2; D gene unclear. This CDR3 is 14 amino acids long. V was clipped by 4 bases and J by 3 bases, with 13 bases between them. Germline V CDR1 and CDR2: SGDLS, YYNGEE. This chain's CDR3 is CASSTLAGYYGYTF. DNA of the CDR3: TGTGCCAGCAGCACCCTGGCAGGATACTATGGCTACACCTTC.

The V and J genes are TRBV20-1 and TRBJ1-6; D gene unclear. The CDR3 has 14 amino acids. V gave up 0 bases and J gave up 10 bases, with 13 bases separating them. Germline V lookup: CDR1 DFQATT, CDR2 SNEGSKA (reference sequence). This chain's CDR3 is CSARDSGTGSPLHF. The CDR3 DNA follows: TGCAGTGCTAGAGATTCTGGTACGGGGTCACCCCTCCACTTT.

This rearrangement joins TRBV3-1 to TRBJ1-2, with unresolved D. The V end was cut by 0 bases, the J end by 7 bases, with 9 bases between. CDR3 length equals 13 residues. Germline V lookup: CDR1 LGHDT, CDR2 YNNKEL (reference sequence). The CDR3 loop is CASSQDSIGGYTF. Here the CDR3 DNA reads TGTGCCAGCAGCCAAGACAGCATCGGTGGCTACACCTTC. The full variable domain, with the rest looked up from reference TRBV3-1 and TRBJ1-2, is DTAVSQTPKYLVTQMGNDKSIKCEQNLGHDTMYWYKQDSKKFLKIMFSYNNKELIINETVPNRFSPKSPDKAHLNLHINSLELGDSAVYFCASSQDSIGGYTFGSGTRLTVV.

CDR3 in amino acids: CSATDRGVRTDTQYF. CDR3 in DNA: TGCAGTGCTACCGACAGGGGAGTCCGCACAGATACGCAGTATTTT. The chain joins TRBV20-1 to TRBJ2-3; TRBD1 matches at 8 bases. This CDR3 spans 15 amino acids. The germline V gene encodes CDR1 DFQATT and CDR2 SNEGSKA (reference sequence). V trimming: 4 bases; J trimming: 1 base; junction bases outside the gene matches: 7.

This clonotype was observed once. The V gene is TRBV6-2 or TRBV6-3, the J gene TRBJ2-5; D possibly matches TRBD1 or TRBD2 (5 bases each). V gave up 6 bases and J gave up 5 bases, with 10 bases separating them. CDR1 is MNHEY, CDR2 SVGEGT, per germline. The CDR3 extends over 12 amino acids. The CDR3 reads CASSQGPETQYF. DNA of the CDR3: TGTGCCAGCAGCCAGGGACCGGAGACCCAGTACTTC.

The chain recombines TRBV20-1 with TRBJ1-2, with TRBD1 as a possible D gene (5 bases). V was cut by 6 bases and J by 4 bases, with 12 bases left in between. This CDR3 contains 12 residues. The germline gives CDR1 DFQATT, CDR2 SNEGSKA (reference sequence). CDR3 bases: TGCAGTGCGGGCAGGGAAGCCTATGGCTACACCTTC. Residues: CSAGREAYGYTF.

V gene TRBV19 combines with J gene TRBJ1-2; no reliable D call. Germline-derived CDR1 and CDR2 are LNHDA and SQIVND (reference sequence). This CDR3 has 11 amino acids. Trimming removed 7 bases at V and 8 bases at J, with 11 bases between. The CDR3 reads CASNTRAGYTF. CDR3 nucleotide sequence: TGTGCCAGTAATACTCGAGCAGGCTACACCTTC.

V is TRBV2 and J is TRBJ1-1; 8 bases are a match to TRBD1. CDR3 length: 14 residues. CDR1 and CDR2 from the germline V gene are SNHLY and FYNNEI. V dropped 6 bases and J dropped 0; count of bases not matched to a gene: 3. The CDR3 protein is CASRRQGLNTEAFF. The CDR3 bases are TGTGCCAGCAGGAGACAGGGGCTGAACACTGAAGCTTTCTTT.

The rearrangement uses TRBV3-1 and TRBJ1-6; D call uncertain. Trimming took off 2 bases at V and 16 bases at J, with 12 bases between the two ends. Germline V gene data show CDR1 as LGHDT and CDR2 as YNNKEL (reference sequence). The CDR3 covers 12 residues. The CDR3 DNA sequence: TGTGCCAGCAGCCAAATTTGGTCAGAACTCCACTTT. Translating it yields CASSQIWSELHF.

V gene TRBV9 combines with J gene TRBJ2-1; D not certain. The CDR3 sequence is 16 residues long. The germline gives CDR1 SGDLS, CDR2 YYNGEE. The V and J ends lost 3 bases and 5 bases respectively, with 18 bases between them. The CDR3 loop reads CASSALDFQVNNEQFF. The CDR3, as DNA: TGTGCCAGCAGCGCCCTTGACTTCCAAGTCAACAATGAGCAGTTCTTC.

The chain has TRBV18 and TRBJ1-6; no clear D gene. The CDR3 sequence is 12 residues long. CDR1 and CDR2 from the germline V gene are KGHSH and LQKENI. The V end was cut by 2 bases, the J end by 7 bases, with 3 bases between. This CDR3 reads CASSPDNSPLHF. CDR3 coding DNA: TGTGCCAGCTCACCAGACAATTCACCCCTCCACTTT.

This sequence joins TRBV6-5 and TRBJ2-3; 7 bases are a match to TRBD1. V gave up 6 bases and J gave up 4 bases; unmatched junction bases: 7. CDR3 length equals 14 residues. CDR1 is MNHEY, CDR2 SVGAGI, per germline. The CDR3 loop is CASSQGDFADTQYF. For the CDR3, the DNA is TGTGCCAGCAGCCAGGGGGATTTCGCAGATACGCAGTATTTT.

Only a few counts were recorded for this clonotype. V is TRBV3-1 and J is TRBJ2-3; 8 nucleotides line up with TRBD2. Germline V gene lookup returns CDR1 LGHDT and CDR2 YNNKEL (reference sequence). The CDR3 spans 15 residues. The V segment lost 4 bases and the J segment 2 bases; nucleotides outside the gene matches: 5. The CDR3 DNA reads TGTGCCAGCAGCCTCGGGGGGGCCTTCACAGATACGCAGTATTTT. This codes for CASSLGGAFTDTQYF.

J is TRBJ2-5 and V is TRBV6-1; tentatively, D is TRBD2 (7 bases). CDR3 length: 17 amino acids. V shed 6 bases and J shed 3 bases, with 23 bases lying between them. Germline assignment: CDR1 MNHNS and CDR2 SASEGT. This chain's CDR3 is CASSPGRGGGKEETQYF. CDR3 coding DNA: TGTGCCAGCAGCCCTGGCCGAGGGGGAGGGAAAGAAGAGACCCAGTACTTC.

The chain is built from TRBV20-1 and TRBJ2-7; possible D gene TRBD2, 6 bases. V was trimmed by 4 bases and J by 3 bases, leaving 28 bases between them. CDR1 is DFQATT, CDR2 SNEGSKA, per germline (reference sequence). This CDR3 region has 18 residues. CDR3 DNA sequence: TGCAGTGCTATCCCGTCCGCCGTCCCCTCCGCGGGGTTCTACGAGCAGTACTTC. This sequence encodes CSAIPSAVPSAGFYEQYF.

CDR3 DNA sequence: TGTGCCAGCAGTTTTTACGGGGGGGCGGTAGAGACCCAGTACTTC. As protein: CASSFYGGAVETQYF. V usage is TRBV27 and J usage is TRBJ2-5; the match to TRBD2 covers 8 bases. There are 15 residues in the CDR3. The germline CDR1 and CDR2 sequences are MNHEY and SMNVEV (reference sequence). V lost 3 bases to trimming and J lost 4 bases; unmatched junction nucleotides: 7.

The chain couples TRBV20-1 to TRBJ2-6, with D perhaps TRBD1 (5 bases). This CDR3 has 16 residues. Germline loops: CDR1 DFQATT, CDR2 SNEGSKA (reference sequence). V was cut by 1 base and J by 0 bases, with 10 bases left in between. As DNA, the CDR3 is TGCAGTGCTAGAGCCTACAGGATCTCTGGGGCCAACGTCCTGACTTTC. This sequence encodes CSARAYRISGANVLTF.